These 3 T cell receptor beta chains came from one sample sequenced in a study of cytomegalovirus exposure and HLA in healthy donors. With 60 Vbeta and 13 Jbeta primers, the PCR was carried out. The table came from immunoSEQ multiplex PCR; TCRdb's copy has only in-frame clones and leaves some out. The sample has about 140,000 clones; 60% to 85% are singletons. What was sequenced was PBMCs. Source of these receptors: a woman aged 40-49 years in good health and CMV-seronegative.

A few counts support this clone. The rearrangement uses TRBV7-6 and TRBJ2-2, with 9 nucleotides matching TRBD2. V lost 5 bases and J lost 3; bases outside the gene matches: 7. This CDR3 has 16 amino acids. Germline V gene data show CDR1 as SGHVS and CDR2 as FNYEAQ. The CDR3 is CASSPPGTSYTGELFF. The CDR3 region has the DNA TGTGCCAGCAGCCCACCCGGGACTAGCTACACCGGGGAGCTGTTTTTT.

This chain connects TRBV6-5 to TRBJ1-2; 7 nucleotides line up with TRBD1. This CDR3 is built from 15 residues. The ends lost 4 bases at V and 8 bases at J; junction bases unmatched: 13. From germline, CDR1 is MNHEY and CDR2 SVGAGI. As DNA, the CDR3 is TGTGCCAGCAGTTCAGACAGGGAAAGGGGTAGGGGCTACACCTTC. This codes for CASSSDRERGRGYTF.

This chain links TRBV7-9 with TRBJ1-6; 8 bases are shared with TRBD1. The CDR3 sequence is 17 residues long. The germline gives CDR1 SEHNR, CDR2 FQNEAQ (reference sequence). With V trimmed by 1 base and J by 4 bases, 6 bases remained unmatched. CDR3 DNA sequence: TGTGCCAGCAGCTTAGGGGACAGGTCCTTTTATAATTCACCCCTCCACTTT. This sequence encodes CASSLGDRSFYNSPLHF.